The 28 T cell receptor beta chains reported below all come from one sample, sequenced in a study of CD8+ T cells in alopecia areata. It was cDNA, reverse transcribed from extracted RNA, that served as the sequencing template. Some clones are missing from TCRdb's copy, which holds only in-frame ones; the method was immunoSEQ multiplex PCR. The top ten clones hold around 34% of a sample with 140,000 or so clones, less than 75% of them seen once. Source material: CD8+ T cells sorted from blood. Receptors originate from a human donor in good health.

The chain combines TRBV7-2 with TRBJ2-3; no definite D call. Germline assignment: CDR1 SGHTA and CDR2 FQGNSA. CDR3 length: 14 amino acids. Trimming removed 1 base at V and 0 bases at J, with 5 bases between. The CDR3 region has the DNA TGTGCCAGCAGCTTAGAGTTAAGCACAGATACGCAGTATTTT. This gives the protein CASSLELSTDTQYF.

This clone occurred a few times. The V gene is TRBV5-1, the J gene TRBJ1-2; D ambiguous. The CDR3 loop spans 15 amino acids. Trimming shortened V by 4 bases and J by 6 bases, and 19 bases separated the two germline ends. Germline V lookup: CDR1 SGHRS, CDR2 YFSETQ. The CDR3 DNA reads as TGCGCCAGCAGCCCATCCTTGGTGCCGGTCGATGGCTACACCTTC. This sequence encodes CASSPSLVPVDGYTF.

The chain is built from TRBV5-1 and TRBJ2-1, with D unresolved. This CDR3 comprises 13 residues. V lost 2 bases to trimming and J lost 5 bases, with 8 bases between them. From germline, CDR1 is SGHRS and CDR2 YFSETQ. This chain's CDR3 is CASSFSYNNEQFF. CDR3 in DNA: TGCGCCAGCAGCTTCTCATATAACAATGAGCAGTTCTTC.

The chain carries TRBV27 and TRBJ1-2; D gene ambiguous. Trimming removed 0 bases from V and 4 bases from J, with 6 bases in between. This CDR3 is built from 13 residues. Germline V gene lookup returns CDR1 MNHEY and CDR2 SMNVEV (reference sequence). The CDR3 nucleotides read TGTGCCAGCAGTTTATCGTACGGCTATGGCTACACCTTC. As protein: CASSLSYGYGYTF.

This chain connects TRBV5-8 to TRBJ2-3, with a tentative D call TRBD1 (5 bases). The V end lost 3 bases, the J end lost 4 bases, and 15 bases lay between the germline ends. CDR3 length: 15 amino acids. CDR1 and CDR2 (germline): SGHTS, YDEGEE. CDR3 region: CASSSTDSRSDTQYF. The CDR3 DNA sequence: TGTGCCAGCAGCTCTACTGACAGTCGATCAGATACGCAGTATTTT.

The V gene is TRBV29-1, the J gene TRBJ2-7, with D possibly called TRBD1 or TRBD2 (5 bases each). The germline V gene has CDR1 SQVTM and CDR2 ANQGSEA. V dropped 5 bases and J dropped 0 bases, with 8 bases sitting between them. The length of the CDR3 is 12 residues. The CDR3 sequence: CSVSGTSYEQYF. The CDR3 DNA reads TGCAGCGTTTCCGGGACCTCCTACGAGCAGTACTTC.

The chain couples TRBV12-5 to TRBJ1-1, with D possibly TRBD1 on 5 matching bases. The CDR3 totals 15 residues. The V and J ends lost 1 base and 4 bases respectively, with 13 bases between them. Germline CDR1 and CDR2: LGHNT and FRNRAP. The CDR3 here is CASGLAGTVSTEAFF. The CDR3 region has the DNA TGTGCTAGTGGTTTGGCCGGGACGGTCAGCACTGAAGCTTTCTTT.

The chain uses TRBV14 and TRBJ2-5; D gene uncertain. The germline V gene encodes CDR1 SGHDN and CDR2 FVKESK. The length of the CDR3 is 16 residues. Trimming left V 4 bases short and J 0 bases short, with 15 bases between. The CDR3 loop is CASSLTTTWDQETQYF. DNA for the CDR3: TGTGCCAGCAGCCTAACAACGACATGGGACCAAGAGACCCAGTACTTC.

This sequence joins TRBV10-3 and TRBJ2-5; TRBD2 aligns across 13 bases. Unmatched junction bases numbered 6, after V lost 0 bases and J lost 5 bases. In germline, CDR1 is ENHRY, CDR2 SYGVKD. The CDR3 sequence is 17 residues long. The CDR3 loop reads CAISESWTSGRWETQYF. CDR3 nucleotide sequence: TGTGCCATCAGTGAGTCTTGGACTAGCGGGAGATGGGAGACCCAGTACTTC.

The chain joins TRBV29-1 to TRBJ2-7; 7 bases line up with TRBD1. Germline V gene sequence: CDR1 SQVTM, CDR2 ANQGSEA. After removal of 0 bases from V and 6 bases from J, the junction contained 14 bases not matched to a gene. The CDR3 totals 16 residues. CDR3: CSVEDLEGAVFSEQYF. In DNA, the CDR3 is TGCAGCGTTGAAGATCTAGAGGGGGCAGTATTTAGCGAGCAGTACTTC.

The CDR3 sequence: CASSQDEAPTYNEQFF. As DNA, the CDR3 is TGCGCCAGCAGCCAAGATGAGGCTCCGACCTACAATGAGCAGTTCTTC. The chain carries TRBV4-1 and TRBJ2-1, with no clear D. The CDR3 is made up of 16 amino acids. Germline V gene sequence: CDR1 MGHRA, CDR2 YSYEKL. V was cut by 0 bases and J by 2 bases, with 11 bases left in between.

There are a few counts of this clone. J is TRBJ2-2 and V is TRBV29-1, with D possibly being TRBD1 (6 bases). Deletions cut 1 base from V and 5 bases from J, with 20 bases between. The CDR3 sequence is 17 residues long. Germline values: CDR1 SQVTM, CDR2 ANQGSEA. For the CDR3, the DNA is TGCAGCGTTGAAGGCAGGGGCCGGACAACGGGGACCGGGGAGCTGTTTTTT. Translating it yields CSVEGRGRTTGTGELFF.

V usage is TRBV27 and J usage is TRBJ2-2, with 8 bases lining up with TRBD2. This CDR3 spans 15 amino acids. Germline V gene sequence: CDR1 MNHEY, CDR2 SMNVEV (reference sequence). The V gene end was trimmed by 8 bases and the J gene end by 7 bases; junction bases not matched to a gene: 12. The CDR3 sequence: CASRPGVAGYGELFF. DNA of the CDR3: TGTGCCAGCCGCCCCGGAGTAGCGGGATACGGGGAGCTGTTTTTT.

J is TRBJ2-2 and V is TRBV29-1; the D gene is possibly TRBD2 (5 bases). CDR3 length: 12 residues. CDR1 is SQVTM, CDR2 ANQGSEA, per germline. V was clipped by 4 bases and J by 6 bases, with 9 bases between them. CDR3 bases: TGCAGCGTTGTTTCGGGATCCGGGGAGCTGTTTTTT. Translation gives CSVVSGSGELFF.

The chain carries TRBV4-1 and TRBJ2-7; 12 nucleotides agree with TRBD2. There are 15 residues in the CDR3. Germline lookup yields CDR1 MGHRA and CDR2 YSYEKL. With V trimmed by 6 bases and J by 2 bases, 5 bases remained unmatched. The CDR3 here is CASSATSGRTYEQYF. DNA for the CDR3: TGCGCCAGCAGTGCAACTAGCGGGAGGACCTACGAGCAGTACTTC.

This clone was counted a few times. The rearrangement uses TRBV7-2 and TRBJ1-1, with D possibly matching TRBD1 (5 bases). The CDR3 is 14 amino acids. Trimming shortened V by 5 bases and J by 1 base, and 11 bases separated the two germline ends. Germline CDR1 SGHTA, CDR2 FQGNSA. CDR3 residues: CASSRGDANTEAFF. The DNA for the CDR3 is TGTGCCAGCAGCCGCGGGGACGCGAACACTGAAGCTTTCTTT.

The chain carries TRBV28 and TRBJ2-2; 9 bases align to TRBD2. Germline V gives CDR1 MDHEN, CDR2 SYDVKM. J gave up 5 bases and V 5 bases, and 9 bases lay outside the gene matches. This CDR3 contains 16 residues. CDR3 sequence: CASSHNPGLATGELFF. The CDR3 DNA follows: TGTGCCAGCAGTCATAACCCGGGACTAGCAACCGGGGAGCTGTTTTTT.

The V call is TRBV27, the J call TRBJ2-1, with TRBD2 identical over 7 bases. The J segment lost 6 bases and the V segment lost 2 bases, leaving 10 bases of the junction unmatched. Germline loops: CDR1 MNHEY, CDR2 SMNVEV (reference sequence). This CDR3 region has 16 residues. The CDR3 here is CASSLGGGRAVNEQFF. In DNA, the CDR3 is TGTGCCAGCAGTTTAGGTGGTGGGAGGGCCGTCAATGAGCAGTTCTTC.

The CDR3 here is CASTSLAGGQDEQFF. In DNA, the CDR3 is TGTGCCAGTACCTCACTAGCGGGAGGGCAGGATGAGCAGTTCTTC. The chain employs TRBV19 and TRBJ2-1; 13 nucleotides align to TRBD2. J lost 8 bases, V lost 7 bases, and 8 bases had no gene match. The CDR3 has 15 amino acids. Germline V gene sequence: CDR1 LNHDA, CDR2 SQIVND (reference sequence).

Only one count was recorded for this clone. The chain combines TRBV6-6 with TRBJ1-1; D gene uncertain. V shed 8 bases and J shed 5 bases, with 18 bases lying between them. Germline-derived CDR1 and CDR2 are MNHNY and SVGAGI (reference sequence). The CDR3 runs 14 residues. The CDR3 loop is CASADSTRRTEAFF. The CDR3 DNA reads as TGTGCCAGCGCAGATTCGACCCGGCGGACTGAAGCTTTCTTT.

This clone was seen more than once but under ten times. The chain joins TRBV30 to TRBJ2-2; D call uncertain. This CDR3 has 12 amino acids. Germline loops: CDR1 GTSNPN, CDR2 SVGIG (reference sequence). The V gene lost 4 bases and the J gene lost 1 base, with 4 bases spanning the gap. CDR3 in amino acids: CAWTGNTGELFF. CDR3 nucleotides: TGTGCCTGGACAGGGAACACCGGGGAGCTGTTTTTT.

The chain is built from TRBV6-5 and TRBJ2-2, with 9 bases that match TRBD2. The ends lost 8 bases at V and 7 bases at J; junction bases unmatched: 8. The germline CDR1 and CDR2 sequences are MNHEY and SVGAGI. This CDR3 region has 14 residues. CDR3 protein: CASHRLAVDGELFF. The CDR3 coding sequence is TGTGCCAGCCATCGACTAGCGGTCGACGGGGAGCTGTTTTTT.

V is TRBV30 and J is TRBJ2-3, with 14 bases aligning to TRBD2. Germline lookup yields CDR1 GTSNPN and CDR2 SVGIG (reference sequence). The CDR3 is made up of 16 amino acids. After removal of 5 bases from V and 3 bases from J, the junction contained 7 bases not matched to a gene. CDR3 coding DNA: TGTGCCTGGGTCCCGGGACTAGCGGGAGTAACAGATACGCAGTATTTT. As protein: CAWVPGLAGVTDTQYF.

The V call is TRBV29-1, the J call TRBJ2-6; 9 nucleotides align to TRBD1. The V gene's germline CDR1 is SQVTM and CDR2 ANQGSEA. Germline trimming cut 3 bases from V and 0 bases from J; bases unmatched to any gene: 15. CDR3 size: 20 residues. This CDR3 reads CSVEVRPGQGYPSGANVLTF. CDR3 nucleotides: TGCAGCGTTGAGGTCAGACCGGGACAGGGCTACCCCTCTGGGGCCAACGTCCTGACTTTC.

This clone was counted only a few times. The chain couples TRBV5-6 to TRBJ1-2; 9 positions match TRBD1. The CDR3 loop spans 14 amino acids. V dropped 6 bases and J dropped 3; count of bases not matched to a gene: 6. CDR1 and CDR2 (germline): SGHDT, YYEEEE. The CDR3 DNA reads TGTGCCAGCACCCTAGGGACAGGGCACTATGGCTACACCTTC. It codes for CASTLGTGHYGYTF. Together with reference TRBV5-6 and TRBJ1-2, the CDR3 gives the full variable domain: DAGVTQSPTHLIKTRGQQVTLRCSPKSGHDTVSWYQQALGQGPQFIFQYYEEEERQRGNFPDRFSGHQFPNYSSELNVNALLLGDSALYLCASTLGTGHYGYTFGSGTRLTVV.

The CDR3 reads CASSEYRTSGRARTQYF. CDR3 coding DNA: TGTGCCAGCAGTGAATACCGGACTAGCGGGAGGGCCAGGACGCAGTATTTT. This sequence joins TRBV2 and TRBJ2-3; 15 bases align to TRBD2. V shed 2 bases and J 9 bases; nucleotides not matched to a gene: 9. Germline V gives CDR1 SNHLY, CDR2 FYNNEI. This CDR3 is 17 amino acids long.

The chain joins TRBV9 to TRBJ2-1, with D tentatively TRBD2 (6 bases). Germline CDR1 is SGDLS and CDR2 is YYNGEE. With 0 bases removed from V and 6 bases from J, the gap between germline ends came to 10 bases. The CDR3 is made up of 14 amino acids. CDR3: CASSVALSGNEQFF. CDR3 bases: TGTGCCAGCAGCGTAGCTCTTAGCGGCAATGAGCAGTTCTTC.

V gene TRBV6-5 combines with J gene TRBJ1-1, with TRBD1 matching 7 bases. Germline values: CDR1 MNHEY, CDR2 SVGAGI. CDR3 length equals 14 residues. Losses at the gene ends were 4 bases for V and 5 bases for J; bases not matched to a gene: 7. This chain's CDR3 is CASSLKGARTEAFF. In DNA, the CDR3 is TGTGCCAGCAGTTTAAAGGGGGCGCGAACTGAAGCTTTCTTT.